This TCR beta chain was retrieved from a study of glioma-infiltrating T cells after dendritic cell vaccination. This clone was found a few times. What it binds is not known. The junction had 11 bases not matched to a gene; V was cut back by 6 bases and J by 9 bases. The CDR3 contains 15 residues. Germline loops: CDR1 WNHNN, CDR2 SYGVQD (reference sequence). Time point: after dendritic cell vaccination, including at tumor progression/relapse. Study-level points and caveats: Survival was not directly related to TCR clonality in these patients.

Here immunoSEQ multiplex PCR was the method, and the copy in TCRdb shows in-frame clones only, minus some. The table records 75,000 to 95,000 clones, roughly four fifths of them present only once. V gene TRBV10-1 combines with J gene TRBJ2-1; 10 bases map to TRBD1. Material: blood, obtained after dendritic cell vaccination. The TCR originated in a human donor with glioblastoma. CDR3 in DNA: TGCGCCAGCAGAGCAGGGACAGGGGAAGGCGGTGAGCAGTTCTTC. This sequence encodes CASRAGTGEGGEQFF.